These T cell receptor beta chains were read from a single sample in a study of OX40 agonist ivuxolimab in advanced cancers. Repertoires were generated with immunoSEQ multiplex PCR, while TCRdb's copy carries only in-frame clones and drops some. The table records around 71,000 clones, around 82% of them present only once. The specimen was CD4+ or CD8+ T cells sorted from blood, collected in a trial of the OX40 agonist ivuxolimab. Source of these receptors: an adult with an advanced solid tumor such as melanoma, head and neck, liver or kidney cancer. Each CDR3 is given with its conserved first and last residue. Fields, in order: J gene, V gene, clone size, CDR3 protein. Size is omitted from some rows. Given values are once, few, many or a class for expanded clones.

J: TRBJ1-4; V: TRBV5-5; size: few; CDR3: CASSLSLRDWGEKLFF
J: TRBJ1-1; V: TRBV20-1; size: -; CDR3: CSASSNTEAFF
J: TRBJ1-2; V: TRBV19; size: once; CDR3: CASTEQGIVYGYTF
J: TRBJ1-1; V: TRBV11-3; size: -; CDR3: CASSFAANTEAFF
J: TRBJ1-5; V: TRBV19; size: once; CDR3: CASSIDGPLYSNQPQHF
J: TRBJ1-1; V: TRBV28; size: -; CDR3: CASSLGGAQGAAEAFF
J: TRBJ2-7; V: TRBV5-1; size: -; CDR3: CASSFSSGGPLYEQYF
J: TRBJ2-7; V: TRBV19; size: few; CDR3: CARGPRAHPMYEQYF
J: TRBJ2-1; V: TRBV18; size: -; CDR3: CASSPPKDRYSYNEQFF
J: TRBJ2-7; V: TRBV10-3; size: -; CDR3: CAISTIKGGNYEQYF
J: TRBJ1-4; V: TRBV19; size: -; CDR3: CASTSAEKLFF
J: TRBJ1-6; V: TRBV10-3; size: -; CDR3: CAIGQADNSPLHF
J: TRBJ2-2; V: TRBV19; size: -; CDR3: CASTWGGSGELFF
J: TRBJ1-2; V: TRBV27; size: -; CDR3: CASSPRGQGGYTF
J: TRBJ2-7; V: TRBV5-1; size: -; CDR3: CASSPLRPRARSYEQYF
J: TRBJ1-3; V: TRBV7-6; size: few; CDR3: CASSLAQGAGNTIYF
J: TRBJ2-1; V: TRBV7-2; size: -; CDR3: CASSLANEQFF
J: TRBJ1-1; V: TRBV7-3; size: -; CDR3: CASSSQGFTEAFF
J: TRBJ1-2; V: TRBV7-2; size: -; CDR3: CASSSGRTGVVYGYTF
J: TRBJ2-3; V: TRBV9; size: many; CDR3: CASSVDGGRYADTQYF
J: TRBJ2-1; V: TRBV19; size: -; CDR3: CAARASSGPGEQFF
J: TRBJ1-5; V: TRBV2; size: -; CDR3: CASSGTGTTQPQHF
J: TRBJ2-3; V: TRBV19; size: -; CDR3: CASTPLAGGHTDTQYF
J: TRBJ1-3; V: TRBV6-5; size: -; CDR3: CASSYTGLGNTIYF